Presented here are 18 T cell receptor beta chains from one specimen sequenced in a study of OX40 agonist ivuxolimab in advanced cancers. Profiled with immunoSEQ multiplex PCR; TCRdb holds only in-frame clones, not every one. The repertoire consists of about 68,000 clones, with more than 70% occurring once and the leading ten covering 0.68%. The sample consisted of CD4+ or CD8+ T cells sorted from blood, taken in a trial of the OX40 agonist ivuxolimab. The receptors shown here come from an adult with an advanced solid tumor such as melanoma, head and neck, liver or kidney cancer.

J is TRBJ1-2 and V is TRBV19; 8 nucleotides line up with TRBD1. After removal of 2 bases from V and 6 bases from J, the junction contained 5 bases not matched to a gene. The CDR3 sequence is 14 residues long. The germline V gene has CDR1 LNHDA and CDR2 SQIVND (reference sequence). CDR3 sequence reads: CASSISRGQDGYTF. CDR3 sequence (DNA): TGTGCCAGTAGTATATCCAGGGGGCAAGATGGCTACACCTTC.

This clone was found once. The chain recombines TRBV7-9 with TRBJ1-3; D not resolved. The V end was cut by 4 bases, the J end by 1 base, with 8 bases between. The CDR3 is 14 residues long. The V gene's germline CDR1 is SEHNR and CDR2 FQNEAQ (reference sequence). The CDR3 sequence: CASSSAESGNTIYF. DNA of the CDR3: TGTGCCAGCAGCTCCGCCGAGTCTGGAAACACCATATATTTT.

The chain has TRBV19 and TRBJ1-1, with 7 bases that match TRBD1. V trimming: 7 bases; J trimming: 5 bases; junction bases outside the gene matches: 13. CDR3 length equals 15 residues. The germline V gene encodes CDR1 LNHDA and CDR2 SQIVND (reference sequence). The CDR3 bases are TGTGCCAGTAAGGGGTACGGACAGGCTGGGACTGAAGCTTTCTTT. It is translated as CASKGYGQAGTEAFF.

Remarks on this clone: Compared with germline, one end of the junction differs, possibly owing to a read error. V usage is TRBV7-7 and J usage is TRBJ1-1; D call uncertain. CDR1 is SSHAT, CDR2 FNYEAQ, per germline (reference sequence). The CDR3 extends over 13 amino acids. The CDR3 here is CASSLDVRTEAFF. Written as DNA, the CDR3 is TGTGCTAGCAGCTTAGACGTCCGCACTGAAGCTTTCTTT.

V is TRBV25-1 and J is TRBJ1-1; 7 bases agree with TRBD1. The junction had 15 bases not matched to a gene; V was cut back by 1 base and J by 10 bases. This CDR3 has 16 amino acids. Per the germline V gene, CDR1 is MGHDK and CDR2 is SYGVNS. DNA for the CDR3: TGTGCCAGCAGTGAATCGCAAGGGACAGAAAGGACGGTAGCTTTCTTT. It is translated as CASSESQGTERTVAFF.

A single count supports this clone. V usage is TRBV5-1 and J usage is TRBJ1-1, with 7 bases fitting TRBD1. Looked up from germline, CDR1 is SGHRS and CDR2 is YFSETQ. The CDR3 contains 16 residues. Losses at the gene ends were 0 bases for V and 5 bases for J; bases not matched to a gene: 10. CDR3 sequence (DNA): TGCGCCAGCAGCTTGGATCCAGGGGGAGTGGGGACTGAAGCTTTCTTT. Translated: CASSLDPGGVGTEAFF.

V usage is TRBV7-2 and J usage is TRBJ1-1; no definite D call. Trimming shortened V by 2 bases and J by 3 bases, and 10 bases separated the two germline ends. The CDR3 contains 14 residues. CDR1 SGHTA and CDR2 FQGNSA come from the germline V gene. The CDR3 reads CASSLQPGYTEAFF. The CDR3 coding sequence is TGTGCCAGCAGCTTACAACCCGGGTACACTGAAGCTTTCTTT.

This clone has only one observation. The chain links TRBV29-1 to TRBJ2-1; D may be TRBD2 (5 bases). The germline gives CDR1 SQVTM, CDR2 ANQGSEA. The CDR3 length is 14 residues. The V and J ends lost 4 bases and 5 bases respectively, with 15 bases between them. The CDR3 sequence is CSVVRGFSDNEQFF. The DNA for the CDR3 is TGCAGCGTTGTACGAGGGTTTTCAGACAATGAGCAGTTCTTC.

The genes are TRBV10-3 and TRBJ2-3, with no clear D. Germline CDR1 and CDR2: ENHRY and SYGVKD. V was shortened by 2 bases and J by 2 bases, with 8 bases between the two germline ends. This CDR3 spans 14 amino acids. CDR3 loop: CAISEAGVTDTQYF. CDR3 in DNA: TGTGCCATCAGTGAGGCTGGGGTCACAGATACGCAGTATTTT.

The CDR3 DNA follows: TGTGCCAGTAGTCCTCCGATATTCGATGAAAAACTGTTTTTT. Translating gives CASSPPIFDEKLFF. The chain employs TRBV19 and TRBJ1-4, with D uncertain. The CDR3 contains 14 residues. V shed 5 bases and J shed 6 bases, with 13 bases lying between them. In germline, CDR1 is LNHDA, CDR2 SQIVND (reference sequence).

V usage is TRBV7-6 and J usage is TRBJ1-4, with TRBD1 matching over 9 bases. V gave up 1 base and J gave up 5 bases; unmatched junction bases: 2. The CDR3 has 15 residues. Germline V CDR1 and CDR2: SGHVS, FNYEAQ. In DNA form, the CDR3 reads TGTGCCAGCAGCTTAGTCGGGACAGGGAATGAAAAACTGTTTTTT. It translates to CASSLVGTGNEKLFF.

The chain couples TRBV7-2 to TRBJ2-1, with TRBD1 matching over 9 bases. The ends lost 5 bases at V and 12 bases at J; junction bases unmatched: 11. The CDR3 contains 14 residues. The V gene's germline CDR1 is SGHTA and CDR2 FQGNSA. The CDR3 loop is CASSADSPGQGQFF. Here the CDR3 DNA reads TGTGCCAGCAGCGCAGACTCCCCGGGACAGGGGCAGTTCTTC.

Here the CDR3 reads CASSGVGDRGKYGYTF. As DNA, the CDR3 is TGTGCCAGCAGTGGTGTCGGGGACAGGGGGAAGTATGGCTACACCTTC. V gene TRBV6-1 combines with J gene TRBJ1-2, with 11 bases aligning to TRBD1. This CDR3 is built from 16 residues. Trimming at V came to 4 bases and at J to 5 bases, leaving 9 bases not matched to a gene. CDR1 MNHNS and CDR2 SASEGT come from the germline V gene.

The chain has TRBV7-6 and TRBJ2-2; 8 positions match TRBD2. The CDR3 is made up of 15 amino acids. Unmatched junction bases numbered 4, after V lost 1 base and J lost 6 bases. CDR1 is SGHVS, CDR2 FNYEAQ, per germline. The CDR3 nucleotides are TGTGCCAGCAGCTTAGTTGGGACTAGGGCCGGGGAGCTGTTTTTT. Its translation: CASSLVGTRAGELFF.

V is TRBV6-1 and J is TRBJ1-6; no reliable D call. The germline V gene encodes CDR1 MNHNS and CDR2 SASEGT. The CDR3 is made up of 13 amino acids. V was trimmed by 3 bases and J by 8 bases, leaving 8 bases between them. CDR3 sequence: CASSDWTYSPLHF. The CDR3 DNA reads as TGTGCCAGCAGTGATTGGACCTATTCACCCCTCCACTTT.

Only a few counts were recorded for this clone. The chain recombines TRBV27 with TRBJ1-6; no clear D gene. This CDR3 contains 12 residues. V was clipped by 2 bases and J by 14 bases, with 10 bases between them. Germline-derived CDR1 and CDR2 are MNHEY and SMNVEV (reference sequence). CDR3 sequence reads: CASSLEGFTLHF. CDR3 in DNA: TGTGCCAGCAGTTTAGAGGGATTCACCCTCCACTTT.

CDR3 nucleotide sequence: TGTGCCAGCAGCTTAAGAGGGGGCACTGAAGCTTTCTTT. This codes for CASSLRGGTEAFF. The chain employs TRBV7-2 and TRBJ1-1; maybe TRBD1 (6 bases). The CDR3 contains 13 residues. Trimming pared 2 bases from V and 4 bases from J, leaving 8 bases between. CDR1 is SGHTA, CDR2 FQGNSA, per germline.

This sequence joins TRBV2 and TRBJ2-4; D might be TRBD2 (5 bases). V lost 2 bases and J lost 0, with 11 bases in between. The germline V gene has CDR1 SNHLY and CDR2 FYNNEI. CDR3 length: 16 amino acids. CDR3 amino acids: CASSETGVLAKNIQYF. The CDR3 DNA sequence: TGTGCCAGCAGTGAAACCGGGGTACTAGCCAAAAACATTCAGTACTTC.